The clone carrying this T cell receptor beta chain was counted a single time. This entry belongs to a study of T cell responses to AZD1222 COVID-19 vaccine. Repertoires were generated with immunoSEQ multiplex PCR, while TCRdb's copy carries only in-frame clones and drops some. This sample carries some 90,000 clones, under 95% of them seen once, and the ten largest clones take around 5.5%. This CDR3 comprises 11 residues. From germline, CDR1 is SQVTM and CDR2 ANQGSEA. V was pared by 3 bases and J by 5 bases, with 4 bases between. The origin of this receptor is an adult in good health. The chain employs TRBV29-1 and TRBJ1-4; D ambiguous. Sequencing was performed on peripheral blood, taken on day 0 of MenACWY control vaccination. CDR3 sequence (DNA): TGCAGCGTTGACTTGAATGAAAAACTGTTTTTT. Its translation is CSVDLNEKLFF.